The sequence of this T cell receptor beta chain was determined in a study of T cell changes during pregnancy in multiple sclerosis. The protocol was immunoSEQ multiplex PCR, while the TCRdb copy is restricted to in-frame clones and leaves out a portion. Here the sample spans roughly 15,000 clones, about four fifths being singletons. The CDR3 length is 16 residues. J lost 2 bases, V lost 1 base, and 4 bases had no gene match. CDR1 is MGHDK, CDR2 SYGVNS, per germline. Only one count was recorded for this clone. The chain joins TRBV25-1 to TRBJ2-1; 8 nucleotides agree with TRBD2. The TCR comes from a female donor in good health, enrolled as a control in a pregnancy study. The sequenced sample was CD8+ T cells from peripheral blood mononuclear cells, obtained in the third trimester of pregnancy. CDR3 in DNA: TGTGCCAGCAGTGAATGGGTGCGGGAGGCCTACAATGAGCAGTTCTTC. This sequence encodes CASSEWVREAYNEQFF.